The clone carrying this T cell receptor (beta chain) was seen ten or more times. The source of the sample is a study of neurological immune-mediated disorders. V was pared by 5 bases and J by 7 bases, with 11 bases between. The CDR3 consists of 12 residues. Indicated time point: longitudinal time-point 1 (baseline). Synthesis of cDNA was performed by 5'RACE using 10-nucleotide random UMIs. Each CDR3 protein is one row after TCRdb ran MiXCR on the 5' RACE reads. The repertoire holds about 49,000 distinct CDR3 sequences, over 8% seen once, with more than 1.5% in the top ten. The sample comprised PBMCs. The genes are TRBV12-3 or TRBV12-4 and TRBJ1-1; weak D call: TRBD1 (5 bases). The clonotype was recovered from a middle-aged woman in good health. This CDR3 reads CASSQTEYEAFF. In nucleotides, the CDR3 is TGTGCCAGCAGTCAGACAGAATATGAAGCTTTCTTT.